Presented here are 14 T cell receptor beta chains from one specimen sequenced in a study of Graves' ophthalmopathy and Graves' hyperthyroidism. TCR beta CDR3 amplification used RNA transcripts. The library came from an HTBI-primed first-round RT-PCR and a second-round multiplex PCR. TCRdb called the multiplex PCR reads again in MiXCR, with one record for every CDR3 protein. The sample has roughly 500,000 distinct CDR3 sequences, 14% seen once. Sequences were obtained from blood. Every receptor here comes from a woman under 40 with Graves' ophthalmopathy.

This clonotype occurred many times. The chain employs TRBV5-1 and TRBJ2-5; D remains unclear. CDR3 size: 16 residues. The ends were cut back, 0 bases at V and 0 bases at J, with 12 bases in the middle. From germline, CDR1 is SGHRS and CDR2 YFSETQ. In DNA, the CDR3 is TGCGCCAGCAGCTTGGGATCCGTCCAACACCAAGAGACCCAGTACTTC. This gives the protein CASSLGSVQHQETQYF.

Concerning this clonotype itself: One base away lies a much larger clone, so this may be a sequencing read error. The V gene is TRBV5-1, the J gene TRBJ2-7, with D uncertain. This CDR3 is 13 amino acids long. Looked up from germline, CDR1 is SGHRS and CDR2 is YFSETQ. CDR3 in amino acids: CASSLWANYEQCF. The DNA of the CDR3 is TGCGCCAGCAGCTTGTGGGCCAACTACGAGCAGTGCTTC. Supplemented by reference TRBV5-1 and TRBJ2-7, the full variable domain reads KAGVTQTPRYLIKTRGQQVTLSCSPISGHRSVSWYQQTPGQGLQFLFEYFSETQRNKGNFPGRFSGRQFSNSRSEMNVSTLELGDSALYLCASSLWANYEQCFGPGTRLTVT.

This clonotype was seen repeatedly, ten times or more. The V call is TRBV20-1, the J call TRBJ1-5, with 9 positions matching TRBD1. CDR1 is DFQATT and CDR2 is SNEGSKA in the germline V gene (reference sequence). V lost 3 bases, J lost 5 bases, and 14 bases stayed unmatched. This CDR3 is built from 17 residues. Here the CDR3 reads CSASRGTGFLSYQPQHF. The CDR3, as DNA: TGCAGTGCTAGCCGGGGGACAGGGTTTCTCTCCTATCAGCCCCAGCATTTT.

This clonotype was detected many times. The genes are TRBV7-9 and TRBJ1-2, with TRBD1 identical over 11 bases. J lost 3 bases, V lost 5 bases, and 5 bases had no gene match. The CDR3 covers 15 residues. The germline CDR1 and CDR2 sequences are SEHNR and FQNEAQ (reference sequence). CDR3 amino acids: CASSTGTGGYYGYTF. CDR3 in DNA: TGTGCCAGCAGCACCGGGACAGGGGGGTACTATGGCTACACCTTC.

In its sample, this clonotype was seen many times. The chain joins TRBV11-2 to TRBJ2-7; D remains unclear. This CDR3 region has 12 residues. The germline gives CDR1 SGHAT, CDR2 FQNNGV. V shed 5 bases and J shed 0 bases, with 5 bases lying between them. The CDR3 is CASSRSSYEQYF. As DNA, the CDR3 is TGTGCCAGCAGCCGGAGCTCCTACGAGCAGTACTTC. The entire variable domain, with the rest obtained from reference TRBV11-2 and TRBJ2-7, is as follows: EAGVAQSPRYKIIEKRQSVAFWCNPISGHATLYWYQQILGQGPKLLIQFQNNGVVDDSQLPKDRFSAERLKGVDSTLKIQPAKLEDSAVYLCASSRSSYEQYFGPGTRLTVT.

This clonotype was counted at least ten times. The chain joins TRBV20-1 to TRBJ1-2; unclear D gene. CDR3 length: 13 residues. The germline V and J ends were trimmed by 0 bases and 4 bases, with 9 bases remaining between them. Germline CDR1 is DFQATT and CDR2 is SNEGSKA (reference sequence). The CDR3 sequence: CSARDEAGYGYTF. The CDR3 coding sequence is TGCAGTGCTAGAGATGAGGCGGGCTATGGCTACACCTTC.

This clonotype showed up many times. This chain links TRBV13 with TRBJ2-5, with D perhaps matching TRBD2 (5 bases). Per germline, CDR1 PRHDT and CDR2 FYEKMQ (reference sequence). The CDR3 extends over 13 amino acids. V was cut by 5 bases and J by 4 bases, with 11 bases left in between. The CDR3 protein is CASSPRSAETQYF. In DNA, the CDR3 is TGTGCCAGCAGCCCCCGTAGCGCAGAGACCCAGTACTTC. Complete variable domain (other parts from reference TRBV13 and TRBJ2-5): AAGVIQSPRHLIKEKRETATLKCYPIPRHDTVYWYQQGPGQDPQFLISFYEKMQSDKGSIPDRFSAQQFSDYHSELNMSSLELGDSALYFCASSPRSAETQYFGPGTRLLVL.

On this clonotype itself: A read error may be the cause here, since a much bigger clone is one base away. V is TRBV7-8 and J is TRBJ1-5; no clear D gene. Germline CDR1 SGHVS, CDR2 FQNEAQ. This CDR3 region has 14 residues. CDR3 DNA: TGTGCCAGCAGCCCCAGCCATAGCAATCAGCCCCCGCATTTT. Translation gives CASSPSHSNQPPHF.

This clonotype has at least ten counts. This chain connects TRBV6-1 to TRBJ2-5; TRBD1 aligns across 8 bases. Germline loops: CDR1 MNHNS, CDR2 SASEGT. V trimming: 5 bases; J trimming: 7 bases; junction bases outside the gene matches: 6. The CDR3 has 13 residues. The CDR3 DNA is TGTGCCAGCAGTCCGACAGGGGCGGGGACCCAGTACTTC. It is translated as CASSPTGAGTQYF.

This clonotype was counted many times. The chain links TRBV30 to TRBJ1-1; tentatively, D is TRBD1 (5 bases). The germline V gene encodes CDR1 GTSNPN and CDR2 SVGIG (reference sequence). CDR3 length: 14 residues. V gave up 3 bases and J gave up 3 bases, with 14 bases separating them. CDR3 bases: TGTGCCTGGAGGGTAAAGCAGGGAGACACTGAAGCTTTCTTT. It is translated as CAWRVKQGDTEAFF.

Many counts were recorded for this clonotype. The CDR3 DNA reads as TGTGCCAGCAGTCTTCTAGCGGGGGGCTACAATGAGCAGTTCTTC. Its translation: CASSLLAGGYNEQFF. The V gene is TRBV6-1, the J gene TRBJ2-1, with 11 bases lining up with TRBD2. Germline V gene sequence: CDR1 MNHNS, CDR2 SASEGT. The V segment lost 5 bases and the J segment 3 bases; nucleotides outside the gene matches: 3. The CDR3 is 15 amino acids.

This clonotype was picked up many times. The genes are TRBV27 and TRBJ1-6; TRBD1 is a possible D gene (6 bases). The CDR3 extends over 17 amino acids. The germline V gene encodes CDR1 MNHEY and CDR2 SMNVEV (reference sequence). V shed 0 bases and J shed 9 bases, with 18 bases lying between them. Here the CDR3 DNA reads TGTGCCAGCAGTTTATCAAGATCGCAGGGGAAGGGTTCACCCCTCCACTTT. Amino acids: CASSLSRSQGKGSPLHF.

The CDR3 DNA is TGCGCCAGCAGCCAAGTTTCAGAGGGGCAAGAGACCCAGTACTTC. Translation: CASSQVSEGQETQYF. The chain joins TRBV4-1 to TRBJ2-5; D is perhaps TRBD1 or TRBD2 (5 bases each). V was cut by 1 base and J by 2 bases, with 11 bases left in between. Germline V lookup: CDR1 MGHRA, CDR2 YSYEKL. This CDR3 has 15 amino acids.

This clonotype was found once. The J gene is TRBJ1-2, the V gene TRBV28; D not resolved. This CDR3 spans 14 amino acids. CDR1 and CDR2 from the germline V gene are MDHEN and SYDVKM. V was pared by 6 bases and J by 1 base, with 12 bases between. CDR3 in DNA: TGTGCCAGCAGGCTAAGCGGGAATAACTATGGCTACACCTTC. It yields the protein CASRLSGNNYGYTF.